This note documents a single T cell receptor (beta chain) sequence. Antigen: not known. Germline loops: CDR1 SGHNT, CDR2 YYREEE (reference sequence). The CDR3 covers 18 residues. J was trimmed by 0 bases and V by 6 bases; bases with no gene match: 14. Clones were read by immunoSEQ multiplex PCR, and TCRdb kept only the in-frame ones, dropping some. The data hold tens of thousands of clones, with around 83% observed a single time. The data are from a study of lymphopenia after photon versus proton radiotherapy. Study observations and caveats: After the lymphocyte nadir, photon-treated repertoires showed oligoclonal expansion, especially of CD8+ Temra cells. Photon-treated patients lost naive T cells and TCR diversity; proton-treated stayed stable. Larger post-nadir TCR diversity loss correlated inversely with survival in deceased patients.

Sequenced material: peripheral blood, taken from a patient treated with proton-based radiotherapy. The V and J genes are TRBV5-4 and TRBJ2-3, with TRBD2 matching 9 bases. This sequence originates from a woman between 70 and 85 years old with pancreatic cancer. The CDR3: CASKTGGTSRTSTDTQYF. As DNA, the CDR3 is TGTGCCAGCAAAACCGGGGGGACTAGCCGAACTAGCACAGATACGCAGTATTTT.